A single sample is the source of the 25 T cell receptor beta chains below, sequenced in a study of PD-1 blockade in classical Hodgkin lymphoma (dated by TCRdb to 2018 to 2021). The time point label on this specimen signifies: cycle 4 day 1 (C4D1), after 6 weeks of nivolumab. Every trial patient had relapsed after autologous stem cell transplantation, and cohorts A, B and C differed in prior brentuximab vedotin exposure. Preparation of the library involved the immunoSEQ multiplex PCR assay. In its TCRdb copy, this immuneACCESS table keeps in-frame sequences only and misses some clones. Where compared with another copy, unresolved V genes explain less than half of these, and the others have no known cause. Recorded for this sample are 75,000 to 95,000 clones; nearly 85% of them occurred a single time. Approximately 17% of the sample comes from the top ten. This sample comprised peripheral blood mononuclear cells (PBMCs), obtained before the fourth cycle of nivolumab. The receptors come from a human donor with classical Hodgkin lymphoma.

The chain joins TRBV29-1 to TRBJ1-2; D gene uncertain. Germline values: CDR1 SQVTM, CDR2 ANQGSEA. Trimming pared 4 bases from V and 7 bases from J, leaving 16 bases between. The CDR3 runs 13 residues. The CDR3 is CSVVRLSDLGYTF. CDR3 nucleotide sequence: TGCAGCGTTGTTCGGCTCTCGGATCTTGGCTACACCTTC. The full variable domain, completed using reference TRBV29-1 and TRBJ1-2, is SAVISQKPSRDICQRGTSLTIQCQVDSQVTMMFWYRQQPGQSLTLIATANQGSEATYESGFVIDKFPISRPNLTFSTLTVSNMSPEDSSIYLCSVVRLSDLGYTFGSGTRLTVV.

This clone appeared a few times. The chain recombines TRBV5-1 with TRBJ2-7, with D possibly being TRBD2 (6 bases). CDR1 is SGHRS, CDR2 YFSETQ, per germline. CDR3 length: 13 amino acids. V was shortened by 0 bases and J by 9 bases, with 13 bases between the two germline ends. CDR3 amino acids: CASSLEFSGLQYF. CDR3 in DNA: TGCGCCAGCAGCTTGGAGTTTAGCGGTTTGCAGTACTTC.

Only a few counts were recorded for this clone. The chain joins TRBV19 to TRBJ2-2, with D possibly being TRBD2 (6 bases). There are 16 residues in the CDR3. Germline V CDR1 and CDR2: LNHDA, SQIVND (reference sequence). Trimming took 1 base from V and 5 from J, leaving 14 bases between them. The CDR3 DNA reads as TGTGCCAGTAGTATAGTTGGGGCTAGCGAAACCGGGGAGCTGTTTTTT. Translated, it gives CASSIVGASETGELFF.

This clone appeared a few times. This chain connects TRBV10-1 to TRBJ1-5, with TRBD1 matching 9 bases. Germline CDR1 and CDR2: WNHNN and SYGVQD (reference sequence). This CDR3 has 15 residues. The trim removed 5 bases at V and 6 bases at J, leaving 8 bases unmatched. CDR3 sequence: CASSKDRGVGQPQHF. CDR3 DNA: TGCGCCAGCAGTAAGGACAGGGGTGTCGGTCAGCCCCAGCATTTT.

The chain employs TRBV30 and TRBJ2-2, with 8 bases identical to TRBD1. This CDR3 has 13 amino acids. CDR1 is GTSNPN, CDR2 SVGIG, per germline (reference sequence). Trimming at V came to 7 bases and at J to 3 bases, leaving 4 bases not matched to a gene. CDR3 sequence (DNA): TGTGCCTCAGGGGGCGGGTACACCGGGGAGCTGTTTTTT. Protein product: CASGGGYTGELFF.

The chain is built from TRBV2 and TRBJ2-4; D is uncertain. Germline CDR1 and CDR2: SNHLY and FYNNEI. The germline V and J ends were trimmed by 5 bases and 2 bases, with 13 bases remaining between them. This CDR3 comprises 15 residues. The CDR3 loop reads CASSLESRPKNIQYF. CDR3 bases: TGTGCCAGCAGTTTGGAGTCCCGGCCCAAAAACATTCAGTACTTC.

V usage is TRBV6-1 and J usage is TRBJ1-2; D is perhaps TRBD1 (6 bases). This CDR3 comprises 12 residues. V lost 2 bases to trimming and J lost 8 bases, with 9 bases between them. The germline CDR1 and CDR2 sequences are MNHNS and SASEGT. The CDR3 DNA follows: TGTGCCAGCAGTGAAACAGGGTGGGGCTACACCTTC. Its protein product is CASSETGWGYTF.

J is TRBJ2-7 and V is TRBV30; D uncertain. The CDR3 covers 16 residues. V lost 0 bases and J 0 bases, leaving 15 bases between the germline ends. Looked up from germline, CDR1 is GTSNPN and CDR2 is SVGIG (reference sequence). DNA of the CDR3: TGTGCCTGGAGTGTAGGCCTAGACGCTAGCTCCTACGAGCAGTACTTC. This translates into CAWSVGLDASSYEQYF.

J is TRBJ1-2 and V is TRBV28; D might be TRBD1 (5 bases). Germline CDR1 is MDHEN and CDR2 is SYDVKM. The CDR3 totals 16 residues. The V end was cut by 6 bases, the J end by 2 bases, with 19 bases between. CDR3 bases: TGTGCCAGCAGGTTGGGGGGTTGGGGAGAGAACTATGGCTACACCTTC. It specifies CASRLGGWGENYGYTF.

The V call is TRBV19, the J call TRBJ1-2, with 8 bases fitting TRBD1. Germline V gives CDR1 LNHDA, CDR2 SQIVND (reference sequence). With V trimmed by 7 bases and J by 7 bases, 5 bases remained unmatched. This CDR3 contains 12 residues. CDR3 protein: CASTMTGVGYTF. The CDR3 region has the DNA TGTGCCAGTACCATGACAGGGGTTGGCTACACCTTC.

The rearrangement joins TRBV10-3 to TRBJ2-7, with 7 bases identical to TRBD1. CDR3 size: 15 residues. Germline-derived CDR1 and CDR2 are ENHRY and SYGVKD. V lost 4 bases and J lost 2; bases outside the gene matches: 8. The DNA of the CDR3 is TGTGCCATCAGTGCCCGGGACAGCAACCCCTACGAGCAGTACTTC. It specifies CAISARDSNPYEQYF.

The V call is TRBV5-4, the J call TRBJ2-7; D not resolved. Trimming took off 2 bases at V and 7 bases at J, with 13 bases between the two ends. The length of the CDR3 is 13 residues. Per germline, CDR1 SGHNT and CDR2 YYREEE (reference sequence). CDR3 nucleotide sequence: TGTGCCAGCAGCTTCTCCCTGGAAGGGGAGCAGTACTTC. It encodes CASSFSLEGEQYF.

The V and J genes are TRBV7-9 and TRBJ2-7; D is unresolved. Germline V lookup: CDR1 SEHNR, CDR2 FQNEAQ (reference sequence). This CDR3 region has 11 residues. The V end lost 5 bases, the J end lost 0 bases, and 2 bases lay between the germline ends. Here the CDR3 reads CASSPSYEQYF. In DNA, the CDR3 is TGTGCCAGCAGCCCCTCCTACGAGCAGTACTTC. Full variable domain (outside the CDR3, taken from reference TRBV7-9 and TRBJ2-7): DTGVSQNPRHKITKRGQNVTFRCDPISEHNRLYWYRQTLGQGPEFLTYFQNEAQLEKSRLLSDRFSAERPKGSFSTLEIQRTEQGDSAMYLCASSPSYEQYFGPGTRLTVT.

This rearrangement joins TRBV6-5 to TRBJ2-3; D not resolved. Per germline, CDR1 MNHEY and CDR2 SVGAGI. The CDR3 spans 14 residues. V lost 4 bases to trimming and J lost 2 bases, with 10 bases between them. CDR3 amino acids: CASSSGPPTDTQYF. The CDR3 DNA sequence: TGTGCCAGCAGTTCCGGGCCTCCCACAGATACGCAGTATTTT.

The chain has TRBV7-9 and TRBJ1-5, with D possibly matching TRBD1 (6 bases). Germline CDR1 SEHNR, CDR2 FQNEAQ (reference sequence). The CDR3 is 19 amino acids. V lost 5 bases, J lost 7 bases, and 30 bases lay in between. CDR3 bases: TGTGCCAGCAGCCAAGGGGGTTTCGGAGAGCCAACGGGAGAGCAGCCCCAGCATTTT. Residues: CASSQGGFGEPTGEQPQHF.

The rearrangement links TRBV6-1 to TRBJ2-7; D uncertain. V lost 6 bases and J lost 2, with 8 bases in between. The CDR3 runs to 12 residues. Germline values: CDR1 MNHNS, CDR2 SASEGT. CDR3 DNA: TGTGCCAGCAGGGACGGACCCTACGAGCAGTACTTC. It codes for CASRDGPYEQYF.

This chain joins TRBV30 and TRBJ2-5; D not certain. Per the germline V gene, CDR1 is GTSNPN and CDR2 is SVGIG (reference sequence). The CDR3 consists of 14 residues. Trimming stripped 5 bases from V and 4 bases from J, with 17 bases between. The CDR3 protein is CAWEAGVVAETQYF. The DNA of the CDR3 is TGTGCCTGGGAGGCCGGAGTGGTAGCAGAGACCCAGTACTTC.

The chain links TRBV5-1 to TRBJ2-2; D unresolved. Germline CDR1 SGHRS, CDR2 YFSETQ. The V end lost 7 bases, the J end lost 3 bases, and 19 bases lay between the germline ends. CDR3 length: 16 amino acids. In nucleotides, the CDR3 is TGCGCCAGCGGGCCTTTCCATAGTTCGGACACCGGGGAGCTGTTTTTT. Its translation: CASGPFHSSDTGELFF.

This rearrangement joins TRBV18 to TRBJ2-7, with D uncertain. Trimming stripped 4 bases from V and 1 base from J, with 11 bases between. CDR3 length: 14 amino acids. Germline loops: CDR1 KGHSH, CDR2 LQKENI. Here the CDR3 DNA reads TGTGCCAGCTCACTTGCACAGAGATCCTACGAGCAGTACTTC. It yields the protein CASSLAQRSYEQYF.

The genes are TRBV30 and TRBJ2-1; the match to TRBD2 covers 10 bases. The length of the CDR3 is 15 residues. The V gene end was trimmed by 0 bases and the J gene end by 3 bases; junction bases not matched to a gene: 2. Germline V lookup: CDR1 GTSNPN, CDR2 SVGIG (reference sequence). CDR3 residues: CAWSVTSGFYNEQFF. For the CDR3, the DNA is TGTGCCTGGAGTGTGACTAGCGGGTTCTACAATGAGCAGTTCTTC.

The chain has TRBV11-2 and TRBJ2-1; no clear D gene. Trimming took off 1 base at V and 7 bases at J, with 8 bases between the two ends. The CDR3 spans 13 residues. Germline V gives CDR1 SGHAT, CDR2 FQNNGV. CDR3 sequence reads: CASSLGLLNEQFF. Here the CDR3 DNA reads TGTGCCAGCAGCTTAGGACTGCTGAATGAGCAGTTCTTC.

The chain carries TRBV5-1 and TRBJ2-2, with 9 bases that match TRBD2. This CDR3 has 16 amino acids. Germline V gene sequence: CDR1 SGHRS, CDR2 YFSETQ. Trimming cost V 5 bases and J 6 bases; bases outside gene matches: 11. CDR3 bases: TGCGCCAGCAGTCGGGCTAGCGGGACCCTCTCCGGGGAGCTGTTTTTT. Encoded protein: CASSRASGTLSGELFF.

This clone came up a few times. V and J are TRBV5-6 and TRBJ2-3, with 7 bases identical to TRBD1. J was trimmed by 5 bases and V by 2 bases; bases with no gene match: 17. Germline V gene data show CDR1 as SGHDT and CDR2 as YYEEEE. This CDR3 has 18 residues. The CDR3 DNA sequence: TGTGCCAGCAGCTTTTCCCCCTATTCCGGGAACAGGGGAGATACGCAGTATTTT. This codes for CASSFSPYSGNRGDTQYF.

This sequence joins TRBV2 and TRBJ1-3, with TRBD1 matching 7 bases. There are 17 residues in the CDR3. Germline trimming cut 7 bases from V and 3 bases from J; bases unmatched to any gene: 15. Germline lookup yields CDR1 SNHLY and CDR2 FYNNEI. The chain's CDR3 is CASIDPYDRAVGNTIYF. CDR3 DNA sequence: TGTGCCAGCATTGACCCGTACGACAGGGCAGTTGGAAACACCATATATTTT. The full variable domain, with the rest looked up from reference TRBV2 and TRBJ1-3, is EPEVTQTPSHQVTQMGQEVILRCVPISNHLYFYWYRQILGQKVEFLVSFYNNEISEKSEIFDDQFSVERPDGSNFTLKIRSTKLEDSAMYFCASIDPYDRAVGNTIYFGEGSWLTVV.

The J gene is TRBJ1-3, the V gene TRBV6-5, with no clear D. V was trimmed by 2 bases and J by 0 bases, leaving 5 bases between them. The germline CDR1 and CDR2 sequences are MNHEY and SVGAGI. The CDR3 is made up of 14 amino acids. CDR3 sequence reads: CASSYGSSGNTIYF. CDR3 in DNA: TGTGCCAGCAGTTACGGCAGCTCTGGAAACACCATATATTTT.